A single sample is the source of the 24 T cell receptor beta chains below, sequenced in a study of T cell responses to AZD1222 COVID-19 vaccine. Clones were read by immunoSEQ multiplex PCR, and TCRdb kept only the in-frame ones, dropping some. The table has approximately 180,000 clones, around nine tenths seen once. The sequencing used peripheral blood, collected on day 0 of AZD1222 vaccination. These receptor sequences come from an adult in good health.

This chain links TRBV27 with TRBJ1-5; 9 nucleotides align to TRBD1. This CDR3 region has 15 residues. CDR1 is MNHEY and CDR2 is SMNVEV in the germline V gene (reference sequence). The J segment lost 6 bases and the V segment lost 5 bases, leaving 8 bases of the junction unmatched. The DNA for the CDR3 is TGTGCCAGCAGTAAAGACAGGGGGGGGCCTCAGCCCCAGCATTTT. Residues: CASSKDRGGPQPQHF.

The chain carries TRBV5-4 and TRBJ1-1, with D unresolved. This CDR3 contains 11 residues. The V gene's germline CDR1 is SGHNT and CDR2 YYREEE (reference sequence). V was cut by 4 bases and J by 14 bases, with 15 bases left in between. CDR3 residues: CASSRAGVRFF. The CDR3 bases are TGTGCCAGCAGCCGGGCTGGGGTGAGGTTCTTT. Using reference TRBV5-4 and TRBJ1-1 for the parts outside the CDR3, the full variable domain is ETGVTQSPTHLIKTRGQQVTLRCSSQSGHNTVSWYQQALGQGPQFIFQYYREEENGRGNFPPRFSGLQFPNYSSELNVNALELDDSALYLCASSRAGVRFFGQGTRLTVV.

V is TRBV7-2 and J is TRBJ2-3, with D possibly being TRBD1 (5 bases). CDR3 length: 15 residues. Trimming took 1 base from V and 5 from J, leaving 13 bases between them. From germline, CDR1 is SGHTA and CDR2 FQGNSA. Here the CDR3 DNA reads TGTGCCAGCAGCTTAGAGGGCAGGGTCATAGATACGCAGTATTTT. This sequence encodes CASSLEGRVIDTQYF.

The V and J genes are TRBV6-4 and TRBJ2-1; 10 nucleotides align to TRBD2. CDR3 size: 15 residues. The trim removed 2 bases at V and 7 bases at J, leaving 5 bases unmatched. Germline V lookup: CDR1 MRHNA, CDR2 SNTAGT. This CDR3 reads CASSDQSSGGNEQFF. The CDR3 region has the DNA TGTGCCAGCAGTGACCAATCTAGCGGGGGTAATGAGCAGTTCTTC.

J is TRBJ1-2 and V is TRBV4-1, with 7 bases identical to TRBD1. Germline V gives CDR1 MGHRA, CDR2 YSYEKL. The CDR3 consists of 15 residues. V lost 1 base, J lost 4 bases, and 6 bases stayed unmatched. The CDR3: CASSQGRGPGYGYTF. In DNA, the CDR3 is TGCGCCAGCAGCCAAGGAAGGGGGCCAGGCTATGGCTACACCTTC.

The J gene is TRBJ1-5, the V gene TRBV18; 9 positions agree with TRBD1. Germline V gene lookup returns CDR1 KGHSH and CDR2 LQKENI. J was trimmed by 0 bases and V by 3 bases; bases with no gene match: 6. The CDR3 covers 17 residues. The CDR3 DNA reads TGTGCCAGCTCACCTTTTCCGGGACAGGGTAGCAATCAGCCCCAGCATTTT. Its translation is CASSPFPGQGSNQPQHF.

The chain has TRBV5-1 and TRBJ2-5; TRBD1 aligns across 9 bases. Per the germline V gene, CDR1 is SGHRS and CDR2 is YFSETQ. CDR3 length: 19 residues. After removal of 2 bases from V and 4 bases from J, the junction contained 18 bases not matched to a gene. The CDR3 DNA sequence: TGCGCCAGCAGCTTCAGCCGCCGGGACAGGGTGTCAGTAACAGAGACCCAGTACTTC. It encodes CASSFSRRDRVSVTETQYF.

V is TRBV5-1 and J is TRBJ1-1; D gene ambiguous. V lost 1 base to trimming and J lost 1 base, with 5 bases between them. Germline V gene data show CDR1 as SGHRS and CDR2 as YFSETQ. This CDR3 region has 13 residues. CDR3 residues: CASSLKTNTEAFF. As DNA, the CDR3 is TGCGCCAGCAGCTTGAAAACGAACACTGAAGCTTTCTTT.

This clone was seen more than once but under ten times. V usage is TRBV4-1 and J usage is TRBJ1-1; 10 bases fit TRBD1. V shed 0 bases, J shed 3 bases, and the junction held 16 bases outside the gene matches. The CDR3 runs 20 residues. Per germline, CDR1 MGHRA and CDR2 YSYEKL. The chain's CDR3 is CASSQDIMKGQGPRDTEAFF. Written as DNA, the CDR3 is TGCGCCAGCAGCCAAGATATAATGAAGGGACAGGGGCCGAGGGACACTGAAGCTTTCTTT.

The V call is TRBV5-1, the J call TRBJ1-4; D not resolved. The germline V gene encodes CDR1 SGHRS and CDR2 YFSETQ. Trimming shortened V by 0 bases and J by 8 bases, and 11 bases separated the two germline ends. CDR3 size: 14 residues. In nucleotides, the CDR3 is TGCGCCAGCAGCTTGGGGGCAAGCGCAGAAAAACTGTTTTTT. Its translation: CASSLGASAEKLFF.

This clone appeared once. The genes are TRBV3-1 (or the pseudogene TRBV3-2) and TRBJ1-3; D may be TRBD1 (6 bases). This CDR3 contains 14 residues. V lost 7 bases, J lost 1 base, and 11 bases lay in between. Germline lookup yields CDR1 LGHDT and CDR2 YNNKEL (reference sequence). The CDR3 spells CASTSGVSGNTIYF. CDR3 in DNA: TGTGCCAGCACTTCAGGGGTTTCTGGAAACACCATATATTTT.

The CDR3 loop reads CASSPHFPETQYF. The CDR3 bases are TGTGCCAGCAGTCCCCACTTCCCAGAGACCCAGTACTTC. The chain couples TRBV27 to TRBJ2-5; D is unresolved. The germline CDR1 and CDR2 sequences are MNHEY and SMNVEV (reference sequence). The CDR3 is 13 residues long. Trimming removed 5 bases from V and 4 bases from J, with 11 bases in between.

This chain uses TRBV6-5 with TRBJ1-5; D ambiguous. V was cut by 8 bases and J by 3 bases, with 11 bases left in between. Germline CDR1 reads MNHEY; CDR2 reads SVGAGI. The CDR3 is made up of 13 amino acids. The chain's CDR3 is CASRRELNQPQHF. For the CDR3, the DNA is TGTGCCAGCCGCCGGGAGCTCAATCAGCCCCAGCATTTT.

The chain carries TRBV10-1 and TRBJ1-1; TRBD1 matches at 9 bases. Germline-derived CDR1 and CDR2 are WNHNN and SYGVQD (reference sequence). The CDR3 is made up of 14 amino acids. With 8 bases clipped from V and 6 bases from J, the junction kept 10 bases outside the gene matches. CDR3 residues: CASGSGTGSAEAFF. In DNA, the CDR3 is TGCGCCAGCGGATCCGGGACAGGGTCCGCTGAAGCTTTCTTT.

To note about this clone: In the same sample, other DNA sequences code for this CDR3. This chain connects TRBV9 to TRBJ2-7, with D hard to call. Germline CDR1 SGDLS, CDR2 YYNGEE. CDR3 length: 14 amino acids. V shed 2 bases and J shed 3 bases, with 12 bases lying between them. This CDR3 reads CASSVGATNYEQYF. The CDR3 DNA is TGTGCCAGCAGCGTCGGTGCCACCAACTACGAGCAGTACTTC.

V gene TRBV4-1 combines with J gene TRBJ1-3; D perhaps matches TRBD1 (6 bases). Trimming left V 1 base short and J 2 bases short, with 12 bases between. This CDR3 contains 16 residues. CDR1 is MGHRA, CDR2 YSYEKL, per germline. In nucleotides, the CDR3 is TGCGCCAGCAGCCAAGTCCTGGGACAACCTGGAAACACCATATATTTT. This translates into CASSQVLGQPGNTIYF.

J is TRBJ1-6 and V is TRBV7-3, with D maybe TRBD1 (5 bases). The CDR3 length is 16 residues. V lost 0 bases and J lost 4, with 10 bases in between. In germline, CDR1 is SGHTA, CDR2 FQGTGA. CDR3 sequence (DNA): TGTGCCAGCAGCTTAACTGGGGAGGGGTATAATTCACCCCTCCACTTT. It encodes CASSLTGEGYNSPLHF.

The chain recombines TRBV5-4 with TRBJ1-1; D gene ambiguous. V was shortened by 2 bases and J by 0 bases, with 8 bases between the two germline ends. The germline CDR1 and CDR2 sequences are SGHNT and YYREEE (reference sequence). The CDR3 is 14 residues long. CDR3 nucleotides: TGTGCCAGCAGCTTAGAGACATTGAACACTGAAGCTTTCTTT. It encodes CASSLETLNTEAFF.

The chain employs TRBV6-5 and TRBJ2-2; D remains unclear. CDR3 length equals 12 residues. Germline CDR1 MNHEY, CDR2 SVGAGI. V was shortened by 0 bases and J by 7 bases, with 3 bases between the two germline ends. CDR3 nucleotides: TGTGCCAGCAGTTACTCAGGCGGGGAGCTGTTTTTT. This sequence encodes CASSYSGGELFF.

The J gene is TRBJ2-7, the V gene TRBV27, with D tentatively TRBD2 (6 bases). Germline CDR1 reads MNHEY; CDR2 reads SMNVEV (reference sequence). The CDR3 is 12 residues long. Trimming took off 5 bases at V and 7 bases at J, with 12 bases between the two ends. DNA of the CDR3: TGTGCCAGCAGTCGGGGGTTTTGGGAGCAGTACTTC. It yields the protein CASSRGFWEQYF.

Concerning this clone itself: One end of the junction is discordant with germline, which a read error may explain. V is TRBV28 and J is TRBJ1-1; 9 bases are shared with TRBD1. Germline CDR1 and CDR2: MDHEN and SYDVKM. This CDR3 spans 14 amino acids. The CDR3 loop is CASSLRSGDREGFF. The CDR3 DNA reads TGTGCCAGCAGTTTAAGATCTGGGGACAGGGAAGGTTTCTTT.

V usage is TRBV2 and J usage is TRBJ1-6, with D unresolved. V lost 4 bases and J lost 1, with 14 bases in between. CDR1 is SNHLY, CDR2 FYNNEI, per germline. The CDR3 runs 17 residues. The CDR3 sequence is CASSGSGPGSYNSPLHF. The CDR3 DNA reads as TGTGCCAGCAGTGGATCTGGCCCCGGGTCCTATAATTCACCCCTCCACTTT.

This clone has just one count. This chain uses TRBV28 with TRBJ1-1; no firm D call. The germline gives CDR1 MDHEN, CDR2 SYDVKM. The germline V and J ends were trimmed by 6 bases and 3 bases, with 8 bases remaining between them. The CDR3 runs 12 residues. CDR3 nucleotide sequence: TGTGCCAGCAGCCTTACTGACACTGAAGCTTTCTTT. Translated: CASSLTDTEAFF.

This chain joins TRBV2 and TRBJ1-1; tentatively, D is TRBD1 (6 bases). Trimming took off 7 bases at V and 5 bases at J, with 17 bases between the two ends. This CDR3 has 14 residues. CDR1 and CDR2 (germline): SNHLY, FYNNEI. The CDR3 coding sequence is TGTGCCAGCACTAAGGACGGCCAGGGGACTGAAGCTTTCTTT. This codes for CASTKDGQGTEAFF.